The 18 T cell receptor beta chains below all came from one sample that was sequenced in a study of blood T cell repertoires in COVID-19. This table comes from immunoSEQ multiplex PCR, and its TCRdb copy is limited to in-frame clones, with some not included. The sample lists under 100,000 clones, approximately 86% occurring once. The material sequenced was peripheral blood. The receptors were sampled from a male donor with acute or convalescent COVID-19.

CDR3 region: CASSRSGGAYEQYF. For the CDR3, the DNA is TGTGCCAGCAGTAGGAGCGGGGGAGCCTACGAGCAGTACTTC. The rearrangement joins TRBV6-2 or TRBV6-3 to TRBJ2-7; 8 bases are a match to TRBD2. The CDR3 is 14 amino acids. After removal of 5 bases from V and 2 bases from J, the junction contained 5 bases not matched to a gene. Germline V lookup: CDR1 MNHEY, CDR2 SVGEGT.

V is TRBV5-6 and J is TRBJ2-7; 9 bases align to TRBD2. The CDR3 extends over 15 amino acids. Per the germline V gene, CDR1 is SGHDT and CDR2 is YYEEEE. The V segment lost 3 bases and the J segment 2 bases; nucleotides outside the gene matches: 6. Here the CDR3 reads CASSSASGAAYEQYF. The CDR3 nucleotides read TGTGCCAGCAGCTCGGCTAGCGGGGCTGCCTACGAGCAGTACTTC.

This sequence joins TRBV7-9 and TRBJ1-4; a weak D match, TRBD1 (5 bases). V lost 0 bases to trimming and J lost 8 bases, with 13 bases between them. Germline V gene lookup returns CDR1 SEHNR and CDR2 FQNEAQ (reference sequence). The CDR3 has 15 amino acids. CDR3 sequence reads: CASSLAGQRQEKLFF. The CDR3 DNA is TGTGCCAGCAGCTTAGCGGGGCAGAGGCAAGAAAAACTGTTTTTT.

V is TRBV28 and J is TRBJ1-2, with D hard to call. V shed 7 bases and J shed 1 base, with 7 bases lying between them. This CDR3 spans 12 amino acids. The germline V gene has CDR1 MDHEN and CDR2 SYDVKM. CDR3 loop: CASKERNYGYTF. The CDR3 region has the DNA TGTGCCAGCAAGGAGCGTAACTATGGCTACACCTTC.

This clone was seen just once. The J gene is TRBJ2-1, the V gene TRBV19; 9 positions match TRBD2. The length of the CDR3 is 15 residues. The V gene end was trimmed by 6 bases and the J gene end by 5 bases; junction bases not matched to a gene: 8. Germline V lookup: CDR1 LNHDA, CDR2 SQIVND (reference sequence). The CDR3 loop is CASSIPAGGDNEQFF. The CDR3 bases are TGTGCCAGTAGCATCCCAGCGGGGGGAGACAATGAGCAGTTCTTC. Supplemented by reference TRBV19 and TRBJ2-1, the full variable domain reads DGGITQSPKYLFRKEGQNVTLSCEQNLNHDAMYWYRQDPGQGLRLIYYSQIVNDFQKGDIAEGYSVSREKKESFPLTVTSAQKNPTAFYLCASSIPAGGDNEQFFGPGTRLTVL.

This clone was recorded only once. The rearrangement links TRBV3-1 (or the pseudogene TRBV3-2) to TRBJ2-7; weak D call: TRBD2 (7 bases). Germline CDR1 LGHDT, CDR2 YNNKEL (reference sequence). CDR3 length equals 13 residues. Between the trimmed V and J ends, which lost 10 bases and 6 bases, there was a span of 19 bases. The CDR3 loop reads CATSAGAVGEQYF. The CDR3 DNA follows: TGTGCCACGTCTGCGGGGGCCGTAGGCGAGCAGTACTTC.

This CDR3 is CASSLRGGSQETQYF. CDR3 nucleotide sequence: TGTGCCAGCAGCTTGCGGGGGGGAAGCCAAGAGACCCAGTACTTC. This chain joins TRBV7-8 and TRBJ2-5; TRBD2 matches 9 bases. CDR1 is SGHVS and CDR2 is FQNEAQ in the germline V gene. This CDR3 has 15 residues. The junction had 3 bases not matched to a gene; V was cut back by 3 bases and J by 1 base.

V is TRBV5-6 and J is TRBJ1-6; no definite D call. V lost 0 bases to trimming and J lost 10 bases, with 14 bases between them. Germline CDR1 is SGHDT and CDR2 is YYEEEE. CDR3 length: 15 amino acids. The CDR3 DNA follows: TGTGCCAGCAGCTTGGGGGCCGGCCAACGGTCACCCCTCCACTTT. Protein sequence: CASSLGAGQRSPLHF.

This sequence joins TRBV3-1 (or the pseudogene TRBV3-2) and TRBJ2-5; D perhaps matches TRBD2 (6 bases). Trimming stripped 3 bases from V and 1 base from J, with 9 bases between. CDR3 length: 14 amino acids. Germline CDR1 reads LGHDT; CDR2 reads YNNKEL (reference sequence). DNA for the CDR3: TGTGCCAGCAGCCAGCTAGCGACCCAAGAGACCCAGTACTTC. Its protein product is CASSQLATQETQYF.

This clone was recorded at least ten times. V usage is TRBV20-1 and J usage is TRBJ2-5; 8 nucleotides line up with TRBD1. This CDR3 comprises 15 residues. Germline CDR1 and CDR2: DFQATT and SNEGSKA (reference sequence). V trimming: 3 bases; J trimming: 4 bases; junction bases outside the gene matches: 10. The CDR3 DNA sequence: TGCAGTGCTAGTATCCCCGGACAGGGAAGAGAGACCCAGTACTTC. Its translation is CSASIPGQGRETQYF.

This clone was seen a handful of times. V usage is TRBV19 and J usage is TRBJ2-2; tentatively, D is TRBD1 (8 bases). Trimming took 3 bases from V and 5 from J, leaving 16 bases between them. Per germline, CDR1 LNHDA and CDR2 SQIVND (reference sequence). The length of the CDR3 is 16 residues. The CDR3: CASSIRGQGGTGELFF. CDR3 in DNA: TGTGCCAGTAGTATCAGAGGACAGGGAGGGACCGGGGAGCTGTTTTTT.

The V gene is TRBV27, the J gene TRBJ2-2; D is possibly TRBD2 (6 bases). V shed 5 bases and J shed 5 bases, with 15 bases lying between them. The CDR3 covers 15 residues. In germline, CDR1 is MNHEY, CDR2 SMNVEV (reference sequence). The DNA of the CDR3 is TGTGCCAGCAGTCGACCGGGACTTTGGACCGGGGAGCTGTTTTTT. Its protein is CASSRPGLWTGELFF.

The chain couples TRBV6-1 to TRBJ1-4; D remains ambiguous. Trimming removed 5 bases at V and 6 bases at J, with 10 bases between. Germline V gives CDR1 MNHNS, CDR2 SASEGT. This CDR3 contains 13 residues. The CDR3 DNA is TGTGCCAGCAGTTATCGAGGAGATGAAAAACTGTTTTTT. Protein sequence: CASSYRGDEKLFF.

V gene TRBV6-5 combines with J gene TRBJ1-1; a weak D match, TRBD1 (5 bases). The V end was cut by 6 bases, the J end by 4 bases, with 15 bases between. The CDR3 extends over 14 amino acids. Looked up from germline, CDR1 is MNHEY and CDR2 is SVGAGI. The chain's CDR3 is CASRLPGGGTEAFF. The CDR3 nucleotides read TGTGCCAGCAGGCTTCCGGGGGGGGGCACTGAAGCTTTCTTT.

V usage is TRBV15 and J usage is TRBJ1-5, with 7 nucleotides matching TRBD1. Germline lookup yields CDR1 LNHNV and CDR2 YYDKDF (reference sequence). This CDR3 has 16 residues. J gave up 1 base and V 2 bases, and 5 bases lay outside the gene matches. The CDR3 region is CATSRYDRESNQPQHF. As DNA, the CDR3 is TGTGCCACCAGCAGATATGACAGGGAAAGCAATCAGCCCCAGCATTTT.

The CDR3 region has the DNA TGTGCCAGCAGGGCCGCAAACACAGGGGATGGCTACACCTTC. Translating it yields CASRAANTGDGYTF. V and J are TRBV6-5 and TRBJ1-2, with 7 bases aligning to TRBD1. The J segment lost 6 bases and the V segment lost 6 bases, leaving 10 bases of the junction unmatched. CDR1 and CDR2 from the germline V gene are MNHEY and SVGAGI. This CDR3 region has 14 residues.

The J gene is TRBJ1-2, the V gene TRBV2, with D possibly matching TRBD1 (6 bases). Germline V gene data show CDR1 as SNHLY and CDR2 as FYNNEI. Trimming took 8 bases from V and 2 from J, leaving 12 bases between them. The CDR3 contains 13 residues. CDR3 protein: CASPGGANYGYTF. Written as DNA, the CDR3 is TGTGCCAGCCCTGGGGGGGCCAACTATGGCTACACCTTC.

The CDR3 DNA follows: TGTGCCAGCAGTCCTGGGACAGGGCGCAATCAGCCCCAGCATTTT. It codes for CASSPGTGRNQPQHF. The chain has TRBV6-1 and TRBJ1-5, with 9 bases fitting TRBD1. Unmatched junction bases numbered 4, after V lost 5 bases and J lost 2 bases. This CDR3 region has 15 residues. Germline CDR1 and CDR2: MNHNS and SASEGT.